The 21 T cell receptor beta chains below come from one sample, sequenced in a study of T cell repertoires in cytomegalovirus infection. TCRdb fed the reads into MiXCR, producing one record per CDR3 protein. The data hold 350,000 to 400,000 distinct CDR3 sequences, with approximately 35% observed a single time. Antigens of these TCRs are unknown. This specimen consisted of cultured PBMCs, obtained from culture after CMV antigen stimulation. All receptors come from a human donor in good health (CMV status not recorded). Some clones in this sample may be carry-over from other donors' samples.

The V gene is TRBV15, the J gene TRBJ2-3; D call uncertain. The CDR3 consists of 12 residues. Germline V gene data show CDR1 as LNHNV and CDR2 as YYDKDF (reference sequence). Trimming stripped 4 bases from V and 2 bases from J, with 4 bases between. Here the CDR3 DNA reads TGTGCCACCAGCACTAACACAGATACGCAGTATTTT. This codes for CATSTNTDTQYF.

This clonotype was seen a handful of times. The chain links TRBV12-3 or TRBV12-4 to TRBJ1-5; TRBD1 agrees at 9 bases. The CDR3 sequence is 14 residues long. The ends lost 2 bases at V and 7 bases at J; junction bases unmatched: 3. The CDR3 DNA sequence: TGTGCCAGCAGTTTAAGGGACAGGGAACAGCCCCAGCATTTT. This sequence encodes CASSLRDREQPQHF.

This chain links TRBV27 with TRBJ1-2; TRBD1 matches 8 bases. The junction had 10 bases not matched to a gene; V was cut back by 5 bases and J by 8 bases. Germline CDR1 reads MNHEY; CDR2 reads SMNVEV (reference sequence). The CDR3 runs 14 residues. The CDR3 nucleotides are TGTGCCAGCAGTCCAACAGGGGGATCAGGAGGCTACACCTTC. Translating gives CASSPTGGSGGYTF.

V is TRBV5-4 and J is TRBJ2-4; 7 bases line up with TRBD1. Germline V lookup: CDR1 SGHNT, CDR2 YYREEE (reference sequence). CDR3 length equals 17 residues. Germline trimming cut 8 bases from V and 4 bases from J; bases unmatched to any gene: 18. The CDR3: CASTMVTTTGIKNIQYF. The CDR3 nucleotides are TGTGCCAGTACCATGGTAACGACGACAGGGATAAAAAACATTCAGTACTTC.

This clonotype was picked up many times. J is TRBJ1-1 and V is TRBV7-2, with 8 bases that match TRBD1. The germline V gene has CDR1 SGHTA and CDR2 FQGNSA. The V gene end was trimmed by 5 bases and the J gene end by 6 bases; junction bases not matched to a gene: 5. This CDR3 comprises 13 residues. The CDR3 sequence: CASSLDRDSEAFF. CDR3 bases: TGTGCCAGCAGCCTGGACAGGGACTCTGAAGCTTTCTTT.

This sequence joins TRBV7-2 and TRBJ2-1, with TRBD2 identical over 9 bases. The V segment lost 7 bases and the J segment 9 bases; nucleotides outside the gene matches: 28. Germline V gene sequence: CDR1 SGHTA, CDR2 FQGNSA. This CDR3 contains 20 residues. CDR3 nucleotides: TGTGCCAGCACCGTGCCTGTTGGGACAGCGGCTAGGACTAGCGAGGGTGAGCAGTTCTTC. Translation gives CASTVPVGTAARTSEGEQFF.

This clonotype was seen only a few times. J is TRBJ2-3 and V is TRBV9, with a weak D call TRBD1 (7 bases). The CDR3 sequence is 15 residues long. With 0 bases removed from V and 4 bases from J, the gap between germline ends came to 12 bases. Germline V lookup: CDR1 SGDLS, CDR2 YYNGEE. CDR3: CASSVDGRGADTQYF. The CDR3 region has the DNA TGTGCCAGCAGCGTAGACGGCAGGGGGGCAGATACGCAGTATTTT.

The chain links TRBV19 to TRBJ2-1; the match to TRBD2 covers 12 bases. The trim removed 3 bases at V and 9 bases at J, leaving 9 bases unmatched. Germline V lookup: CDR1 LNHDA, CDR2 SQIVND (reference sequence). The CDR3 runs 16 residues. The CDR3 sequence: CASSIWLAGGQVEQFF. The CDR3 DNA follows: TGTGCCAGTAGTATTTGGCTAGCGGGAGGGCAGGTTGAGCAGTTCTTC.

This chain connects TRBV11-2 to TRBJ2-1; TRBD1 matches 7 bases. The CDR3 length is 17 residues. The germline V gene has CDR1 SGHAT and CDR2 FQNNGV. Trimming removed 5 bases from V and 0 bases from J; junction bases left unmatched: 10. The CDR3 loop reads CASSLIGGHRSYNEQFF. The CDR3 DNA reads TGTGCCAGCAGCCTAATAGGGGGCCACCGCTCCTACAATGAGCAGTTCTTC.

This chain links TRBV6-8 with TRBJ2-1; TRBD2 aligns across 10 bases. This CDR3 is 16 amino acids long. From germline, CDR1 is MNHGY and CDR2 SAAAGT. Trimming took 5 bases from V and 0 from J; bases not matched to a gene: 4. The CDR3 here is CASSATSGLSYNEQFF. The DNA of the CDR3 is TGTGCCAGCAGTGCGACTAGCGGGCTCTCCTACAATGAGCAGTTCTTC.

This clonotype has only a few counts. The chain joins TRBV20-1 to TRBJ2-7; 9 bases agree with TRBD2. V trimming: 6 bases; J trimming: 4 bases; junction bases outside the gene matches: 16. CDR1 is DFQATT and CDR2 is SNEGSKA in the germline V gene (reference sequence). CDR3 length equals 16 residues. The CDR3 sequence: CSALETSGQRGYEQYF. The CDR3 coding sequence is TGCAGTGCCCTGGAGACTAGCGGTCAAAGGGGGTACGAGCAGTACTTC.

This sequence joins TRBV12-3 or TRBV12-4 and TRBJ1-1, with D possibly being TRBD1 (5 bases). Trimming shortened V by 1 base and J by 8 bases, and 11 bases separated the two germline ends. The CDR3 spans 13 residues. CDR3 region: CASSLEWDAEAFF. In DNA, the CDR3 is TGTGCCAGCAGTTTAGAGTGGGACGCCGAAGCTTTCTTT.

The table lists this clonotype with a few counts. This chain links TRBV11-2 with TRBJ2-7, with D possibly being TRBD2 (5 bases). Germline CDR1 is SGHAT and CDR2 is FQNNGV. V was trimmed by 1 base and J by 3 bases, leaving 13 bases between them. The CDR3 contains 15 residues. CDR3 amino acids: CASSLGAGRYYEQYV. CDR3 DNA: TGTGCCAGCAGCTTAGGTGCGGGCCGATACTACGAGCAGTACGTC.

This clonotype has ten or more counts. A junction boundary mismatches the germline segment, possibly from a read error. The rearrangement joins TRBV12-3 or TRBV12-4 to TRBJ2-5, with D hard to call. The CDR3 covers 13 residues. The CDR3 loop is CASSLGQKETQYF. In nucleotides, the CDR3 is TGTGCCAGCAGCTTAGGGCAGAAAGAGACCCAGTACTTC.

The gene calls are TRBV19 and TRBJ2-3, with TRBD2 as a possible D gene (5 bases). The CDR3 loop spans 12 amino acids. Germline-derived CDR1 and CDR2 are LNHDA and SQIVND (reference sequence). V lost 3 bases and J 5 bases, leaving 6 bases between the germline ends. The CDR3 is CASSIRGDTQYF. CDR3 in DNA: TGTGCCAGTAGTATTCGGGGAGATACGCAGTATTTT.

This chain connects TRBV19 to TRBJ2-3, with 12 bases lining up with TRBD2. V shed 5 bases and J 0 bases; nucleotides not matched to a gene: 12. The length of the CDR3 is 19 residues. Germline CDR1 LNHDA, CDR2 SQIVND (reference sequence). CDR3 DNA sequence: TGTGCCAGTAGTTCGTTCCCAATACTAGCGGGAGGTAGCACAGATACGCAGTATTTT. The encoded protein is CASSSFPILAGGSTDTQYF.

This clonotype was seen at least ten times. The chain combines TRBV7-2 with TRBJ2-7; D might be TRBD2 (6 bases). The CDR3 loop spans 16 amino acids. Trimming cost V 1 base and J 0 bases, with 13 bases left between them. Germline V gene data show CDR1 as SGHTA and CDR2 as FQGNSA. The CDR3: CASSLVKRVSSYEQYF. DNA of the CDR3: TGTGCCAGCAGCTTAGTCAAGCGGGTTAGCTCCTACGAGCAGTACTTC.

This chain links TRBV24-1 with TRBJ2-2; 9 bases align to TRBD1. Germline V lookup: CDR1 KGHDR, CDR2 SFDVKD. This CDR3 is built from 14 residues. V shed 9 bases, J shed 5 bases, and the junction held 6 bases outside the gene matches. In nucleotides, the CDR3 is TGTGCCACCTCAAGACAGGGGGGAACCGGGGAGCTGTTTTTT. Amino acid sequence: CATSRQGGTGELFF.

The chain employs TRBV19 and TRBJ1-1; D gene ambiguous. With 1 base removed from V and 0 bases from J, the gap between germline ends came to 9 bases. Germline V lookup: CDR1 LNHDA, CDR2 SQIVND (reference sequence). This CDR3 has 15 amino acids. CDR3 amino acids: CASSIGSPVNTEAFF. The DNA of the CDR3 is TGTGCCAGTAGTATAGGGTCCCCAGTGAACACTGAAGCTTTCTTT.

This clonotype turned up a few times. This sequence joins TRBV7-2 and TRBJ1-5, with D hard to call. CDR3 size: 13 residues. V lost 6 bases and J 2 bases, leaving 8 bases between the germline ends. Germline V CDR1 and CDR2: SGHTA, FQGNSA. The CDR3 loop is CASSRRGNQPQHF. The CDR3 coding sequence is TGTGCCAGCAGTCGGAGAGGCAATCAGCCCCAGCATTTT.

In its sample, this clonotype was seen a few times. The chain joins TRBV7-2 to TRBJ1-2; D is possibly TRBD1 (6 bases). Germline V gene lookup returns CDR1 SGHTA and CDR2 FQGNSA. The ends were cut back, 5 bases at V and 6 bases at J, with 13 bases in the middle. This CDR3 region has 13 residues. In DNA form, the CDR3 reads TGTGCCAGCAGCCTGGACAGCCTCGATGGCTACACCTTC. Its translation is CASSLDSLDGYTF.